A selection of T cell receptor beta chains follows, all from one sample in a study of blood T cells in healthy people across ages. TCRdb re-derived calls from the 5' RACE reads in MiXCR, one entry per CDR3 protein. The data hold 1,800,000 or so distinct CDR3 sequences, with about 39% observed a single time. Sequenced: blood. These TCRs come from a human donor in good health. CDR3s include the opening cysteine and the closing phenylalanine or tryptophan. Each record gives: J gene, V gene, clone size, D gene, CDR3 DNA, CDR3 protein. D genes are given only for firm matches. The size entry is marked missing in some rows and otherwise reads once, few, many or a size class.

j_call: TRBJ1-2; v_call: TRBV5-5; clone_size: few; d_call: NA; cdr3_nt: TGTGCCAGCATCGGAGGGGGGTATGGCTACACCTTC; cdr3_aa: CASIGGGYGYTF
j_call: TRBJ2-7; v_call: TRBV9; clone_size: many; d_call: TRBD1; cdr3_nt: TGTGCCAGCAGCGCAACCGGGACAGGCCCCTCCGAGCAGTACTTC; cdr3_aa: CASSATGTGPSEQYF
j_call: TRBJ2-3; v_call: TRBV9; clone_size: NA; d_call: NA; cdr3_nt: TGTGCCAGCAGCCCCTCGACAGGTTTCCCAGATACGCAGTATTTT; cdr3_aa: CASSPSTGFPDTQYF
j_call: TRBJ2-5; v_call: TRBV29-1; clone_size: few; d_call: NA; cdr3_nt: TGCAGCGTTAAGACAGGATTGGGTTCAGAGACCCAGTACTTC; cdr3_aa: CSVKTGLGSETQYF
j_call: TRBJ2-1; v_call: TRBV4-1; clone_size: few; d_call: NA; cdr3_nt: TGCGCCAGCAGCCAAGGTGGACGGGGTAGGGGTGAGCAGTTCTTC; cdr3_aa: CASSQGGRGRGEQFF
j_call: TRBJ2-7; v_call: TRBV20-1; clone_size: NA; d_call: NA; cdr3_nt: TGCAGTGCTAGAATGACAGGAAGGTACGAGCAGTACTTC; cdr3_aa: CSARMTGRYEQYF
j_call: TRBJ2-4; v_call: TRBV4-1; clone_size: few; d_call: NA; cdr3_nt: TGCGCCAGCAGCCAATCCTCGGCGGAGGACCCCCAGTACTTC; cdr3_aa: CASSQSSAEDPQYF
j_call: TRBJ2-1; v_call: TRBV4-2; clone_size: NA; d_call: NA; cdr3_nt: TGTGCCAGCAGCCCCCAGAACTCAAATGAGCAGTTCTTC; cdr3_aa: CASSPQNSNEQFF
j_call: TRBJ2-2; v_call: TRBV5-1; clone_size: NA; d_call: TRBD2; cdr3_nt: TGCGCCAGCAGCTTATTGGGACTAGAGAACACCGGGGAGCTGTTTTTT; cdr3_aa: CASSLLGLENTGELFF
j_call: TRBJ1-5; v_call: TRBV27; clone_size: NA; d_call: NA; cdr3_nt: TGTGCCAGCAGTTTAATTCTAGGGTCAGCCCAGCATTTT; cdr3_aa: CASSLILGSAQHF
j_call: TRBJ1-1; v_call: TRBV28; clone_size: NA; d_call: NA; cdr3_nt: TGTGCCAGCAGTTTACTTTTGGGGGGGCGAACTGAAGCTTTCTTT; cdr3_aa: CASSLLLGGRTEAFF
j_call: TRBJ2-7; v_call: TRBV7-2; clone_size: NA; d_call: TRBD2; cdr3_nt: TGTGCCAGCGGCTTGGCCGCCGGGACTAGCTCCTACGAGCAGTACTTC; cdr3_aa: CASGLAAGTSSYEQYF
j_call: TRBJ2-7; v_call: TRBV28; clone_size: NA; d_call: NA; cdr3_nt: TGTGCCAGCACCGGCAACAGGGAAAGCTCCTACGAGCAGTACTTC; cdr3_aa: CASTGNRESSYEQYF
j_call: TRBJ1-2; v_call: TRBV12-3/TRBV12-4; clone_size: NA; d_call: NA; cdr3_nt: TGTGCCAGCAGTTCGCCGATCAGGGGTCGCTATGGCTACACCTTC; cdr3_aa: CASSSPIRGRYGYTF
j_call: TRBJ1-3; v_call: TRBV4-2; clone_size: NA; d_call: NA; cdr3_nt: TGTGCCAGCAGCCAAGACATGCGGTACTCTGGAAACACCATATATTTT; cdr3_aa: CASSQDMRYSGNTIYF
j_call: TRBJ2-7; v_call: TRBV5-5; clone_size: NA; d_call: TRBD2; cdr3_nt: TGTGCCAGCAGCTTGGGACTAGCGGGGGGTCCTAGCTCCTACGAGCAGTACTTC; cdr3_aa: CASSLGLAGGPSSYEQYF